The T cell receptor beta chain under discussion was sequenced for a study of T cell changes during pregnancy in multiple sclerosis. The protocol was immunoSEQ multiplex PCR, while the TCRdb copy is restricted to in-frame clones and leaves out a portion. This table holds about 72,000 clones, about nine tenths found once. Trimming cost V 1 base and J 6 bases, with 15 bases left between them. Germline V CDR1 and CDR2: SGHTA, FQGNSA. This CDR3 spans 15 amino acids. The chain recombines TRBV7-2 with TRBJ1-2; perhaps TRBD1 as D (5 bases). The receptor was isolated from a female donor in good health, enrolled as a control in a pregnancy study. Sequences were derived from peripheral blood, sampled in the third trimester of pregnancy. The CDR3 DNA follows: TGTGCCAGCAGCTTAGGACGGGGGGATGCGGATGGCTACACCTTC. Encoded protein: CASSLGRGDADGYTF. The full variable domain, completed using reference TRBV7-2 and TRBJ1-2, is GAGVSQSPSNKVTEKGKDVELRCDPISGHTALYWYRQSLGQGLEFLIYFQGNSAPDKSGLPSDRFSAERTGGSVSTLTIQRTQQEDSAVYLCASSLGRGDADGYTFGSGTRLTVV.